The 29 T cell receptor beta chains below were found in one sample sequenced in a study of T cell changes during pregnancy in multiple sclerosis. The table came from immunoSEQ multiplex PCR; TCRdb's copy has only in-frame clones and leaves some out. The top ten clones hold approximately 3.8% of a sample with about 60,000 clones, 93% of them seen once. The input for sequencing was CD8+ T cells from peripheral blood mononuclear cells, taken in the second trimester of pregnancy. The receptor set was obtained from a female donor with multiple sclerosis, enrolled in a pregnancy study.

The genes are TRBV27 and TRBJ2-3; 8 bases agree with TRBD1. The CDR3 runs to 15 residues. V dropped 2 bases and J dropped 6; count of bases not matched to a gene: 7. Germline V gene lookup returns CDR1 MNHEY and CDR2 SMNVEV (reference sequence). The CDR3 loop reads CASSLGGRGLDTQYF. The CDR3 nucleotides read TGTGCCAGCAGTTTAGGTGGCAGGGGGCTTGATACGCAGTATTTT.

The gene calls are TRBV6-1 and TRBJ2-6; D remains unclear. Trimming cost V 11 bases and J 0 bases, with 11 bases left between them. Germline CDR1 and CDR2: MNHNS and SASEGT. The CDR3 covers 14 residues. In nucleotides, the CDR3 is TGTGCCTTGCTGAGGTTCTCTGGGGCCAACGTCCTGACTTTC. Protein product: CALLRFSGANVLTF.

The gene calls are TRBV14 and TRBJ1-2, with a tentative D call TRBD1 (6 bases). The V end was cut by 5 bases, the J end by 0 bases, with 13 bases between. The CDR3 is 15 amino acids. The germline V gene has CDR1 SGHDN and CDR2 FVKESK. The CDR3 bases are TGTGCCAGCAGCTTACAGGGTGCTTCTAACTATGGCTACACCTTC. Its protein product is CASSLQGASNYGYTF.

In this sample, this clone turned up once. The chain couples TRBV7-9 to TRBJ1-1, with 9 bases fitting TRBD1. J gave up 6 bases and V 4 bases, and 9 bases lay outside the gene matches. This CDR3 is built from 15 residues. The germline V gene has CDR1 SEHNR and CDR2 FQNEAQ (reference sequence). For the CDR3, the DNA is TGTGCCAGCAGCTCATCACAGGGGGCGTCCCCTGAAGCTTTCTTT. Protein product: CASSSSQGASPEAFF.

The genes are TRBV2 and TRBJ2-7; D is ambiguous. Trimming stripped 6 bases from V and 3 bases from J, with 9 bases between. The germline V gene has CDR1 SNHLY and CDR2 FYNNEI. The CDR3 extends over 12 amino acids. The CDR3 DNA sequence: TGTGCCAGCAGCGCAATAGACTACGAGCAGTACTTC. Protein sequence: CASSAIDYEQYF.

The chain carries TRBV6-5 and TRBJ1-1, with D possibly being TRBD1 (5 bases). The CDR3 spans 16 residues. CDR1 is MNHEY, CDR2 SVGAGI, per germline. Deletions cut 2 bases from V and 5 bases from J, with 18 bases between. The DNA for the CDR3 is TGTGCCAGCAGTTACCTCGGGGGTGAATATTGGACTGAAGCTTTCTTT. Protein: CASSYLGGEYWTEAFF.

This chain connects TRBV7-6 to TRBJ2-7; D may be TRBD2 (6 bases). With 5 bases removed from V and 7 bases from J, the gap between germline ends came to 21 bases. Looked up from germline, CDR1 is SGHVS and CDR2 is FNYEAQ. The CDR3 has 15 amino acids. For the CDR3, the DNA is TGTGCCAGCAGCGGCGCGAGCGGGCCAACGTTGGAGCAGTACTTC. Translation: CASSGASGPTLEQYF. The variable domain in full, with the rest retrieved from reference TRBV7-6 and TRBJ2-7, is GAGVSQSPRYKVTKRGQDVALRCDPISGHVSLYWYRQALGQGPEFLTYFNYEAQQDKSGLPNDRFSAERPEGSISTLTIQRTEQRDSAMYRCASSGASGPTLEQYFGPGTRLTVT.

This sequence joins TRBV21-1 and TRBJ1-4; TRBD1, as called in the table, went unchecked against the DNA. TRBV21-1 is an annotated pseudogene. The CDR3 is 19 amino acids. CDR3 sequence: CASSKDAGQGPSTNEKLFF. CDR3 coding DNA: TGTGCCAGCAGCAAAGACGCGGGACAGGGGCCTTCAACTAATGAAAAACTGTTTTTT.

CDR3 sequence reads: CASSDDRIHNEQFF. The CDR3 DNA reads TGCGCCAGCAGTGATGACAGGATCCACAATGAGCAGTTCTTC. The rearrangement uses TRBV10-1 and TRBJ2-1; D might be TRBD1 (6 bases). Germline CDR1 WNHNN, CDR2 SYGVQD (reference sequence). Trimming pared 3 bases from V and 5 bases from J, leaving 11 bases between. The CDR3 has 14 residues.

The rearrangement links TRBV4-1 to TRBJ2-3; 9 nucleotides line up with TRBD2. Germline V CDR1 and CDR2: MGHRA, YSYEKL. The CDR3 has 15 amino acids. The junction had 1 base not matched to a gene; V was cut back by 1 base and J by 2 bases. DNA of the CDR3: TGCGCCAGCAGCCAAGCTAGCGGGACCACAGATACGCAGTATTTT. Its protein product is CASSQASGTTDTQYF.

This sequence joins TRBV5-1 and TRBJ2-7; 8 bases align to TRBD2. The CDR3 spans 15 residues. J gave up 1 base and V 4 bases, and 7 bases lay outside the gene matches. Germline CDR1 SGHRS, CDR2 YFSETQ. The CDR3 is CASSPGLAASYEQYF. DNA of the CDR3: TGCGCCAGCAGCCCCGGACTAGCCGCTTCCTACGAGCAGTACTTC.

V gene TRBV2 combines with J gene TRBJ1-4; a weak D match, TRBD1 (5 bases). Trimming removed 3 bases at V and 8 bases at J, with 16 bases between. The CDR3 covers 15 residues. CDR1 and CDR2 from the germline V gene are SNHLY and FYNNEI. The CDR3 sequence is CASSDKAGSEEKLFF. In nucleotides, the CDR3 is TGTGCCAGCAGTGATAAGGCAGGGTCGGAGGAAAAACTGTTTTTT. Full variable domain (rest looked up from reference TRBV2 and TRBJ1-4): EPEVTQTPSHQVTQMGQEVILRCVPISNHLYFYWYRQILGQKVEFLVSFYNNEISEKSEIFDDQFSVERPDGSNFTLKIRSTKLEDSAMYFCASSDKAGSEEKLFFGSGTQLSVL.

A few counts support this clone. The rearrangement uses TRBV11-2 and TRBJ2-7, with 10 bases fitting TRBD2. The length of the CDR3 is 20 residues. V trimming: 0 bases; J trimming: 0 bases; junction bases outside the gene matches: 14. Germline V lookup: CDR1 SGHAT, CDR2 FQNNGV. The CDR3 DNA reads as TGTGCCAGCAGCTTAGAGTTGGTCTCTAGCGGGGGCCCCAGCTCCTACGAGCAGTACTTC. It translates to CASSLELVSSGGPSSYEQYF.

The rearrangement joins TRBV7-9 to TRBJ1-3; D remains ambiguous. Germline-derived CDR1 and CDR2 are SEHNR and FQNEAQ (reference sequence). The CDR3 extends over 14 amino acids. With 5 bases removed from V and 0 bases from J, the gap between germline ends came to 8 bases. CDR3: CASSGEVSGNTIYF. CDR3 sequence (DNA): TGTGCCAGCAGCGGGGAGGTCTCTGGAAACACCATATATTTT. Filled out from reference TRBV7-9 and TRBJ1-3, the complete variable domain reads DTGVSQNPRHKITKRGQNVTFRCDPISEHNRLYWYRQTLGQGPEFLTYFQNEAQLEKSRLLSDRFSAERPKGSFSTLEIQRTEQGDSAMYLCASSGEVSGNTIYFGEGSWLTVV.

About this clone itself: Other DNA sequences in the sample encode the same CDR3. The chain couples TRBV19 to TRBJ1-1; unclear D gene. The V end lost 5 bases, the J end lost 1 base, and 8 bases lay between the germline ends. Germline CDR1 LNHDA, CDR2 SQIVND (reference sequence). The CDR3 is made up of 13 amino acids. The CDR3 is CASSPSGNTEAFF. CDR3 coding DNA: TGTGCCAGTAGTCCCTCGGGGAACACTGAAGCTTTCTTT.

This clone was observed a few times. This sequence joins TRBV29-1 and TRBJ1-2; a possible D gene is TRBD1 (5 bases). V shed 5 bases and J shed 6 bases, with 10 bases lying between them. In germline, CDR1 is SQVTM, CDR2 ANQGSEA. This CDR3 region has 11 residues. The CDR3 region is CSVQGRNGYTF. CDR3 nucleotides: TGCAGCGTTCAGGGAAGGAATGGCTACACCTTC.

CDR3 in amino acids: CASSLFGTGSESEQYF. Written as DNA, the CDR3 is TGTGCCAGCAGCTTATTCGGGACAGGTTCGGAGTCCGAGCAGTACTTC. The rearrangement uses TRBV7-9 and TRBJ2-7; 8 bases map to TRBD1. The V gene end was trimmed by 2 bases and the J gene end by 6 bases; junction bases not matched to a gene: 12. In germline, CDR1 is SEHNR, CDR2 FQNEAQ (reference sequence). The CDR3 is made up of 16 amino acids.

This clone was recorded once. The rearrangement joins TRBV6-6 to TRBJ2-5; D is possibly TRBD2 (7 bases). V lost 1 base to trimming and J lost 1 base, with 13 bases between them. Germline V CDR1 and CDR2: MNHNY, SVGAGI (reference sequence). This CDR3 contains 16 residues. CDR3 nucleotide sequence: TGTGCCAGCAGTTACTACAAGGGGGGGATCCAAGAGACCCAGTACTTC. Translated, it gives CASSYYKGGIQETQYF.

The chain recombines TRBV2 with TRBJ2-7, with D possibly being TRBD2 (6 bases). Germline V gene data show CDR1 as SNHLY and CDR2 as FYNNEI. CDR3 length: 12 amino acids. V dropped 6 bases and J dropped 5 bases, with 11 bases sitting between them. The CDR3, as DNA: TGTGCCAGCAGCGTGACTAGGGACGAGCAGTACTTC. Protein: CASSVTRDEQYF.

The chain links TRBV30 to TRBJ1-1, with TRBD1 matching over 8 bases. Germline V CDR1 and CDR2: GTSNPN, SVGIG (reference sequence). The ends lost 5 bases at V and 1 base at J; junction bases unmatched: 6. This CDR3 contains 14 residues. The CDR3 coding sequence is TGTGCCTGGGACCCCGGGACAGGGAACACTGAAGCTTTCTTT. It specifies CAWDPGTGNTEAFF.

The chain employs TRBV6-1 and TRBJ1-1; D is uncertain. Germline loops: CDR1 MNHNS, CDR2 SASEGT. The CDR3 contains 13 residues. The V gene lost 1 base and the J gene lost 2 bases, with 5 bases spanning the gap. CDR3 DNA sequence: TGTGCCAGCAGTGAAGGGAGAAACACTGAAGCTTTCTTT. Translating it yields CASSEGRNTEAFF.

The genes are TRBV11-2 and TRBJ1-4, with 7 bases lining up with TRBD1. Trimming cost V 2 bases and J 8 bases; bases outside gene matches: 8. The CDR3 loop spans 15 amino acids. Per the germline V gene, CDR1 is SGHAT and CDR2 is FQNNGV. The DNA of the CDR3 is TGTGCCAGCAGCTTATACAGGGGATACCTCGAAAAACTGTTTTTT. This encodes CASSLYRGYLEKLFF. The entire variable domain, with the rest obtained from reference TRBV11-2 and TRBJ1-4, is as follows: EAGVAQSPRYKIIEKRQSVAFWCNPISGHATLYWYQQILGQGPKLLIQFQNNGVVDDSQLPKDRFSAERLKGVDSTLKIQPAKLEDSAVYLCASSLYRGYLEKLFFGSGTQLSVL.

Notes on this clone: A read error may produce the germline difference seen at one junction end. V usage is TRBV5-4 and J usage is TRBJ2-2; 7 positions agree with TRBD1. The CDR3 consists of 15 residues. CDR1 and CDR2 (germline): SGHNT, YYREEE (reference sequence). The CDR3 is CASSIGTDYTGELFF. The CDR3 DNA follows: TGTGCCAGCAGCATCGGGACAGACTACACTGGGGAGCTGTTTTTT.

The V gene is TRBV19, the J gene TRBJ2-1; TRBD2 is a possible D gene (5 bases). Germline CDR1 and CDR2: LNHDA and SQIVND (reference sequence). Trimming cost V 6 bases and J 4 bases, with 13 bases left between them. There are 14 residues in the CDR3. The CDR3 sequence is CASSEPSKYNEQFF. The CDR3 DNA follows: TGTGCCAGTAGCGAGCCTAGCAAGTACAATGAGCAGTTCTTC.

The chain couples TRBV19 to TRBJ1-2, with 10 bases lining up with TRBD1. Germline CDR1 reads LNHDA; CDR2 reads SQIVND (reference sequence). V lost 6 bases and J lost 3; bases outside the gene matches: 13. The CDR3 sequence is 17 residues long. The CDR3 region is CASRSRDRGPGDYGYTF. In DNA form, the CDR3 reads TGTGCCAGTAGGAGCCGGGACAGGGGACCTGGGGACTATGGCTACACCTTC.

The chain joins TRBV9 to TRBJ2-7; tentative D call: TRBD2 (5 bases). The V end lost 0 bases, the J end lost 1 base, and 8 bases lay between the germline ends. The CDR3 totals 14 residues. From germline, CDR1 is SGDLS and CDR2 YYNGEE. DNA of the CDR3: TGTGCCAGCAGCGTAGGCGAGGGTTCCTACGAGCAGTACTTC. It encodes CASSVGEGSYEQYF.

This chain connects TRBV7-9 to TRBJ1-2; 10 bases map to TRBD1. With V trimmed by 2 bases and J by 12 bases, 9 bases remained unmatched. The germline gives CDR1 SEHNR, CDR2 FQNEAQ (reference sequence). This CDR3 has 14 amino acids. This CDR3 is CASSLSDRGHRNTF. DNA of the CDR3: TGTGCCAGCAGCTTAAGTGACAGGGGGCATAGGAACACCTTC.

The chain links TRBV5-6 to TRBJ2-2; 10 bases line up with TRBD2. The junction had 3 bases not matched to a gene; V was cut back by 0 bases and J by 7 bases. This CDR3 is 15 amino acids long. Germline assignment: CDR1 SGHDT and CDR2 YYEEEE. CDR3: CASSLASGRFGELFF. The CDR3, as DNA: TGTGCCAGCAGCTTGGCTAGCGGGAGATTCGGGGAGCTGTTTTTT.

This sequence joins TRBV9 and TRBJ1-4; D unclear. The CDR3 spans 12 residues. Germline CDR1 SGDLS, CDR2 YYNGEE. The V end lost 3 bases, the J end lost 12 bases, and 12 bases lay between the germline ends. The DNA of the CDR3 is TGTGCCAGCAGCGGACAAGGTCTGGAACTGTTTTTT. Residues: CASSGQGLELFF.